These 22 T cell receptor beta chains share one sample of origin, sequenced in a study of blood T cell repertoires in COVID-19. Some clones are missing from TCRdb's copy, which holds only in-frame ones; the method was immunoSEQ multiplex PCR. Counted here are roughly 300,000 clones, roughly 90% occurring once; the ten biggest clones make up approximately 2.5%. Source material: PBMCs or T cells enriched from blood (not recorded which). These receptors were collected from a woman in her forties with acute COVID-19.

The chain uses TRBV27 and TRBJ1-1; the D is unclear. Deletions cut 5 bases from V and 2 bases from J, with 9 bases between. In germline, CDR1 is MNHEY, CDR2 SMNVEV (reference sequence). This CDR3 has 13 residues. The CDR3 region has the DNA TGTGCCAGCAGTGGTCCAGTCAACACTGAAGCTTTCTTT. Residues: CASSGPVNTEAFF.

The CDR3: CASSLARDRVEGYTF. DNA for the CDR3: TGTGCCAGCAGCTTAGCGAGGGACAGGGTCGAAGGCTACACCTTC. The chain recombines TRBV7-2 with TRBJ1-2, with 9 bases aligning to TRBD1. Looked up from germline, CDR1 is SGHTA and CDR2 is FQGNSA. The CDR3 has 15 residues. V trimming: 0 bases; J trimming: 8 bases; junction bases outside the gene matches: 7. The full variable domain, rest sourced from reference TRBV7-2 and TRBJ1-2, is GAGVSQSPSNKVTEKGKDVELRCDPISGHTALYWYRQSLGQGLEFLIYFQGNSAPDKSGLPSDRFSAERTGGSVSTLTIQRTQQEDSAVYLCASSLARDRVEGYTFGSGTRLTVV.

This clone was seen a few times. The chain has TRBV14 and TRBJ1-1, with 7 bases that match TRBD1. Germline-derived CDR1 and CDR2 are SGHDN and FVKESK. Germline trimming cut 4 bases from V and 1 base from J; bases unmatched to any gene: 15. The CDR3 covers 18 residues. The CDR3 loop reads CASSLLPYQGTENTEAFF. CDR3 coding DNA: TGTGCCAGCAGCCTATTACCTTATCAGGGGACAGAGAACACTGAAGCTTTCTTT.

The rearrangement links TRBV30 to TRBJ2-1, with D maybe TRBD2 (6 bases). This CDR3 region has 14 residues. The germline V and J ends were trimmed by 5 bases and 9 bases, with 20 bases remaining between them. Germline V gene sequence: CDR1 GTSNPN, CDR2 SVGIG (reference sequence). CDR3 nucleotide sequence: TGTGCCTGGGATAACCTAGGGAGGACGGGTGAGCAGTTCTTC. Translation gives CAWDNLGRTGEQFF.

The chain couples TRBV30 to TRBJ2-1, with D tentatively TRBD2 (6 bases). This CDR3 comprises 14 residues. Trimming took off 1 base at V and 6 bases at J, with 13 bases between the two ends. Germline assignment: CDR1 GTSNPN and CDR2 SVGIG (reference sequence). The CDR3 nucleotides are TGTGCCTGGAGTGGGGGTCGGGAGAGCAATGAGCAGTTCTTC. As protein: CAWSGGRESNEQFF.

V gene TRBV30 combines with J gene TRBJ1-2; unclear D gene. The ends were cut back, 3 bases at V and 5 bases at J, with 16 bases in the middle. CDR3 size: 14 residues. The germline V gene has CDR1 GTSNPN and CDR2 SVGIG (reference sequence). The CDR3 DNA follows: TGTGCCTGGAGACCCCCCGGGGAAAATTATGGCTACACCTTC. Its translation: CAWRPPGENYGYTF.

J is TRBJ1-2 and V is TRBV18, with TRBD1 as a possible D gene (5 bases). The length of the CDR3 is 16 residues. Per germline, CDR1 KGHSH and CDR2 LQKENI. Trimming cost V 3 bases and J 2 bases, with 16 bases left between them. This chain's CDR3 is CASSPLRMDTNYGYTF. The CDR3 nucleotides read TGTGCCAGCTCACCTCTCCGGATGGACACGAACTATGGCTACACCTTC.

The V gene is TRBV28, the J gene TRBJ1-4, with D possibly being TRBD1 (5 bases). The CDR3 runs 15 residues. The germline V gene has CDR1 MDHEN and CDR2 SYDVKM. Trimming removed 4 bases at V and 0 bases at J, with 9 bases between. CDR3 nucleotide sequence: TGTGCCAGCAGTTATGGGGGGGCAACTAATGAAAAACTGTTTTTT. Amino acids: CASSYGGATNEKLFF.

The rearrangement joins TRBV6-2 or TRBV6-3 to TRBJ2-4; 13 positions match TRBD2. Germline loops: CDR1 MNHEY, CDR2 SVGEGT. The V gene end was trimmed by 0 bases and the J gene end by 1 base; junction bases not matched to a gene: 6. CDR3 length: 19 amino acids. CDR3 region: CASSYSLTSGGEAKNIQYF. The CDR3 region has the DNA TGTGCCAGCAGTTACTCCCTTACTAGCGGGGGGGAGGCCAAAAACATTCAGTACTTC.

The chain recombines TRBV6-5 with TRBJ2-7; D is perhaps TRBD1 (5 bases). Per germline, CDR1 MNHEY and CDR2 SVGAGI. This CDR3 contains 15 residues. Trimming took 8 bases from V and 0 from J, leaving 17 bases between them. The CDR3 is CASHSDSSSSYEQYF. The CDR3 region has the DNA TGTGCCAGCCATAGTGACAGTTCCAGCTCCTACGAGCAGTACTTC.

The chain couples TRBV3-1 (or the pseudogene TRBV3-2) to TRBJ1-6; D might be TRBD1 (6 bases). CDR3 length: 15 amino acids. In germline, CDR1 is LGHDT, CDR2 YNNKEL (reference sequence). The V end lost 1 base, the J end lost 5 bases, and 9 bases lay between the germline ends. The CDR3: CASSQGTDDNSPLHF. CDR3 nucleotides: TGTGCCAGCAGCCAAGGGACAGACGATAATTCACCCCTCCACTTT.

The chain joins TRBV3-1 (or the pseudogene TRBV3-2) to TRBJ2-2; the match to TRBD2 covers 10 bases. V was clipped by 2 bases and J by 9 bases; unmatched bases: 3. CDR1 and CDR2 from the germline V gene are LGHDT and YNNKEL (reference sequence). This CDR3 is built from 14 residues. CDR3 sequence reads: CASSQLAGERELFF. The CDR3 DNA reads as TGTGCCAGCAGCCAACTAGCGGGAGAACGGGAGCTGTTTTTT.

This clone has a handful of counts. The chain couples TRBV7-2 to TRBJ1-4; D gene uncertain. Germline lookup yields CDR1 SGHTA and CDR2 FQGNSA. Trimming removed 1 base from V and 8 bases from J, with 11 bases in between. The CDR3 loop spans 14 amino acids. CDR3 sequence (DNA): TGTGCCAGCAGCTTAGAGAGGTCGGGGGAAAAACTGTTTTTT. This codes for CASSLERSGEKLFF.

Here the CDR3 DNA reads TGTGCCAGCAGCCCCGGACACGGCTACGAGCAGTACTTC. Its protein product is CASSPGHGYEQYF. The chain combines TRBV7-9 with TRBJ2-7; possibly TRBD1 for D (5 bases). The CDR3 consists of 13 residues. In germline, CDR1 is SEHNR, CDR2 FQNEAQ (reference sequence). V lost 5 bases, J lost 3 bases, and 11 bases lay in between.

The chain links TRBV18 to TRBJ1-1; D uncertain. The CDR3 runs 13 residues. From germline, CDR1 is KGHSH and CDR2 LQKENI. Trimming took 4 bases from V and 8 from J, leaving 14 bases between them. The CDR3 DNA reads TGTGCCAGCTCACGCGACGGGGAGGGAGAAGCTTTCTTT. Encoded protein: CASSRDGEGEAFF.

J is TRBJ2-7 and V is TRBV2; 10 bases match TRBD2. The V segment lost 2 bases and the J segment 4 bases; nucleotides outside the gene matches: 5. The germline V gene encodes CDR1 SNHLY and CDR2 FYNNEI. There are 15 residues in the CDR3. The CDR3 loop reads CASSELAGGRYEQYF. CDR3 DNA sequence: TGTGCCAGCAGTGAATTAGCGGGGGGCCGGTACGAGCAGTACTTC.

The CDR3 loop is CASSDDLDREPSYEQYF. The CDR3 coding sequence is TGTGCCAGCAGTGACGACCTAGACAGGGAACCCTCCTACGAGCAGTACTTC. This chain links TRBV2 with TRBJ2-7; 7 bases line up with TRBD1. V lost 3 bases to trimming and J lost 0 bases; unmatched junction nucleotides: 11. CDR1 is SNHLY and CDR2 is FYNNEI in the germline V gene. The CDR3 consists of 17 residues.

The DNA of the CDR3 is TGTGCCAGCAGCCCTTCGCCGGGACAGGGGATCCGCAATGAGCAGTTCTTC. Translated, it gives CASSPSPGQGIRNEQFF. The chain links TRBV7-6 to TRBJ2-1, with 10 bases matching TRBD1. The CDR3 extends over 17 amino acids. Germline CDR1 is SGHVS and CDR2 is FNYEAQ. V lost 5 bases and J lost 6; bases outside the gene matches: 13.

V is TRBV12-5 and J is TRBJ1-1, with 7 bases fitting TRBD1. This CDR3 region has 15 residues. Germline trimming cut 7 bases from V and 7 bases from J; bases unmatched to any gene: 15. CDR1 LGHNT and CDR2 FRNRAP come from the germline V gene. This CDR3 reads CASAKEGASFGEAFF. CDR3 DNA: TGTGCTAGTGCCAAAGAGGGGGCGTCTTTCGGTGAAGCTTTCTTT.

This clone is a singleton in its sample. The chain carries TRBV3-1 (or the pseudogene TRBV3-2) and TRBJ1-5, with D unresolved. Germline CDR1 and CDR2: LGHDT and YNNKEL (reference sequence). Trimming shortened V by 2 bases and J by 6 bases, and 14 bases separated the two germline ends. The CDR3 contains 15 residues. CDR3 nucleotide sequence: TGTGCCAGCAGCCAAACCATTGCGGGTTCTCAGCCCCAGCATTTT. It codes for CASSQTIAGSQPQHF.

The chain has TRBV4-3 and TRBJ2-2; TRBD1 matches 7 bases. CDR1 and CDR2 (germline): LGHNA, YSLEER. The CDR3 contains 15 residues. Losses at the gene ends were 3 bases for V and 7 bases for J; bases not matched to a gene: 8. Here the CDR3 reads CASSHDRDKDGELFF. In DNA form, the CDR3 reads TGCGCCAGCAGCCATGACAGGGATAAGGACGGGGAGCTGTTTTTT.

The chain couples TRBV19 to TRBJ1-1; D may be TRBD1 (6 bases). The CDR3 totals 15 residues. Germline CDR1 is LNHDA and CDR2 is SQIVND (reference sequence). Trimming removed 4 bases at V and 11 bases at J, with 23 bases between. In DNA, the CDR3 is TGTGCCAGTAGTACCGGAATTCGACAGGCCGAGGGCGCTTTCTTT. It encodes CASSTGIRQAEGAFF.